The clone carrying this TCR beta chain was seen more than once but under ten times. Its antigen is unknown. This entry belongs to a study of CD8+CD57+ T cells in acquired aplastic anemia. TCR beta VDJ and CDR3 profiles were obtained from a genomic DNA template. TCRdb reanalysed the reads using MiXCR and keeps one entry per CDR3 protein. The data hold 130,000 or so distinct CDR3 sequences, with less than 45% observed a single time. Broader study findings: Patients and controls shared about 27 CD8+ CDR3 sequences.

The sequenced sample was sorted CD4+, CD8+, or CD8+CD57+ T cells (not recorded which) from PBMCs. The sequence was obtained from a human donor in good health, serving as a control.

CDR3 loop: CASSSGVYGYTF. The CDR3 DNA reads TGTGCCAGCAGTTCGGGGGTCTATGGCTACACCTTC. The chain links TRBV2 to TRBJ1-2, with a weak D call TRBD1 (5 bases). This CDR3 has 12 residues. V lost 5 bases, J lost 4 bases, and 8 bases lay in between. Germline CDR1 reads SNHLY; CDR2 reads FYNNEI.